Here is one TCR beta chain with its context. These data originate in a study of blood T cell repertoires in COVID-19. Study-level background: The origin of the acute and convalescent COVID-19 samples was the United States, Italy and Spain. PBMCs, B-cell-depleted T cells, or T cells provided the cDNA or gDNA that made up the material.

CDR1 and CDR2 (germline): LNHDA, SQIVND (reference sequence). This CDR3 is built from 16 residues. Trimming cost V 4 bases and J 9 bases, with 22 bases left between them. Original data processing: For nucleated cells, counts were estimated from reference gene primer amplification. Libraries were prepared by immunoSEQ multiplex PCR; TCRdb keeps only in-frame clonotypes and omits some of them. V, J and clone size were drawn from that table, and D and trimming were deduced from the DNA. Among some 20,000 clones listed, 87% were seen once. The chain carries TRBV19 and TRBJ1-5, with a possible D match to TRBD1 (6 bases). Input material: peripheral blood. The clonotype comes from a human donor with active COVID-19. The donor label of this sample is uncertain. CDR3 protein: CASSTLSTGVQGPQHF. The CDR3 DNA is TGTGCCAGTAGTACCCTTTCGACAGGCGTCCAAGGGCCCCAGCATTTT.